Listed here are 18 T cell receptor beta chains from one sample, sequenced in a study of T cells in Graves' hyperthyroidism and ophthalmopathy. TCR beta CDR3 regions were amplified from RNA transcripts. HTBI primers were the set used in a first-round RT-PCR of the TCR CDR3. MiXCR, applied by TCRdb to the multiplex PCR reads, yields one record per CDR3 protein. The sample lists some 300,000 distinct CDR3 sequences, roughly 18% occurring once. Sequenced material: blood. These receptors came from a middle-aged man with Graves' ophthalmopathy.

This clonotype was found many times. The rearrangement joins TRBV30 to TRBJ2-2; D uncertain. Germline CDR1 is GTSNPN and CDR2 is SVGIG (reference sequence). V was pared by 0 bases and J by 1 base, with 9 bases between. The CDR3 length is 15 residues. The DNA of the CDR3 is TGTGCCTGGAGTGTTAATCGGCTGAACACCGGGGAGCTGTTTTTT. Its protein product is CAWSVNRLNTGELFF.

The chain employs TRBV10-2 and TRBJ2-7; maybe TRBD2 (6 bases). Germline V lookup: CDR1 WSHSY, CDR2 SAAADI. The V gene lost 9 bases and the J gene lost 0 bases, with 15 bases spanning the gap. This CDR3 spans 14 amino acids. As DNA, the CDR3 is TGCGCCAGTCTCGGGACTCAGAGCTCCTACGAGCAGTACTTC. This translates into CASLGTQSSYEQYF.

This clonotype was detected ten times or more. The rearrangement joins TRBV30 to TRBJ1-5; D uncertain. The length of the CDR3 is 13 residues. The V gene's germline CDR1 is GTSNPN and CDR2 SVGIG (reference sequence). Trimming stripped 0 bases from V and 0 bases from J, with 3 bases between. CDR3 nucleotides: TGTGCCTGGAGTGTATCTAGCAATCAGCCCCAGCATTTT. Its translation: CAWSVSSNQPQHF.

Many counts were recorded for this clonotype. V is TRBV6-5 and J is TRBJ1-5, with D perhaps matching TRBD1 (6 bases). This CDR3 is built from 15 residues. V lost 0 bases, J lost 4 bases, and 10 bases lay in between. The germline V gene encodes CDR1 MNHEY and CDR2 SVGAGI. The chain's CDR3 is CASSYSGQGNQPQHF. In nucleotides, the CDR3 is TGTGCCAGCAGTTACTCGGGCCAGGGGAATCAGCCCCAGCATTTT.

The chain employs TRBV27 and TRBJ1-6, with 11 bases lining up with TRBD1. V lost 5 bases to trimming and J lost 6 bases; unmatched junction nucleotides: 3. CDR1 and CDR2 (germline): MNHEY, SMNVEV (reference sequence). The CDR3 runs to 15 residues. CDR3 amino acids: CASSRGQGANSPLHF. The CDR3 region has the DNA TGTGCCAGCAGTCGCGGACAGGGGGCTAATTCACCCCTCCACTTT.

As for this clonotype: This sequence may be a read error, since a much larger clone differs from it by one base. The V and J genes are TRBV30 and TRBJ2-5; no definite D call. The CDR3 consists of 13 residues. Germline V gene sequence: CDR1 GTSNPN, CDR2 SVGIG (reference sequence). DNA for the CDR3: TGTGCCTGGAGGGAAACACCCGTAGAGAACCAGTACTTC. As protein: CAWRETPVENQYF.

V usage is TRBV28 and J usage is TRBJ1-3; 10 nucleotides line up with TRBD1. The CDR3 runs to 15 residues. Germline V gene data show CDR1 as MDHEN and CDR2 as SYDVKM. Trimming took 6 bases from V and 4 from J; bases not matched to a gene: 6. Here the CDR3 reads CASRDGTGAGNTIYF. The CDR3 DNA is TGTGCCAGCAGAGACGGGACAGGGGCAGGAAACACCATATATTTT.

This clonotype showed up many times. This chain connects TRBV12-3 or TRBV12-4 to TRBJ2-7; 13 nucleotides agree with TRBD2. V was pared by 3 bases and J by 6 bases, with 5 bases of the junction left unmatched. There are 15 residues in the CDR3. The CDR3 DNA sequence: TGTGCCAGCAGTTTGGGGGGACTAGCGGGACTCGAGCAGTACTTC. Translating it yields CASSLGGLAGLEQYF.

V is TRBV2 and J is TRBJ2-2; TRBD1 matches 9 bases. Germline V gene sequence: CDR1 SNHLY, CDR2 FYNNEI. The CDR3 covers 17 residues. Trimming at V came to 2 bases and at J to 4 bases, leaving 8 bases not matched to a gene. The CDR3 spells CASSENRDRDLTGELFF. In DNA, the CDR3 is TGTGCCAGCAGTGAAAACCGGGACAGGGACCTCACCGGGGAGCTGTTTTTT.

The rearrangement joins TRBV3-1 to TRBJ2-4; 8 positions match TRBD2. CDR1 and CDR2 (germline): LGHDT, YNNKEL (reference sequence). The CDR3 extends over 16 amino acids. Unmatched junction bases numbered 9, after V lost 3 bases and J lost 5 bases. CDR3 DNA sequence: TGTGCCAGCAGCCACGCACGGGGGGGTGAGGAAAACATTCAGTACTTC. Encoded protein: CASSHARGGEENIQYF.

The chain couples TRBV28 to TRBJ2-4; maybe TRBD1 (6 bases). The V end lost 6 bases, the J end lost 3 bases, and 21 bases lay between the germline ends. CDR3 length: 17 amino acids. Germline CDR1 MDHEN, CDR2 SYDVKM. CDR3 in amino acids: CASRSLQQGIDKNIQYF. CDR3 nucleotide sequence: TGTGCCAGCAGGTCACTCCAACAGGGTATAGACAAAAACATTCAGTACTTC.

The chain joins TRBV10-3 to TRBJ2-1; TRBD2 matches at 7 bases. Germline trimming cut 5 bases from V and 8 bases from J; bases unmatched to any gene: 12. The germline CDR1 and CDR2 sequences are ENHRY and SYGVKD. The CDR3 length is 15 residues. CDR3 amino acids: CAISPSGGLADEQFF. In nucleotides, the CDR3 is TGTGCCATCAGTCCGAGTGGTGGGCTAGCGGATGAGCAGTTCTTC.

Written as DNA, the CDR3 is TGTGCCAGCAGTCCCTGGGGGCAAAGAGTCTACGAGCAGTACTTC. This translates into CASSPWGQRVYEQYF. The chain links TRBV28 to TRBJ2-7; the D gene is possibly TRBD1 (6 bases). V lost 5 bases to trimming and J lost 3 bases, with 17 bases between them. Germline assignment: CDR1 MDHEN and CDR2 SYDVKM. The CDR3 runs to 15 residues.

This clonotype was recorded at least ten times. This CDR3 reads CASTEAFF. The CDR3 DNA reads as TGTGCCAGCACTGAAGCTTTCTTT. The chain couples TRBV28 to TRBJ1-1; no clear D gene. CDR1 and CDR2 (germline): MDHEN, SYDVKM. The CDR3 is made up of 8 amino acids. The V end lost 7 bases, the J end lost 6 bases, and 0 bases lay between the germline ends.

This clonotype showed up many times. This chain connects TRBV5-5 to TRBJ2-3; D uncertain. The CDR3 spans 14 residues. The V and J ends lost 2 bases and 2 bases respectively, with 9 bases between them. Germline V CDR1 and CDR2: SGHKS, YYEKEE (reference sequence). In nucleotides, the CDR3 is TGTGCCAGCAGCTTTTCGGTTTTCACAGATACGCAGTATTTT. This translates into CASSFSVFTDTQYF.

This clonotype occurred a few times. The chain recombines TRBV2 with TRBJ1-4; D is possibly TRBD1 (5 bases). This CDR3 region has 15 residues. The germline V gene has CDR1 SNHLY and CDR2 FYNNEI. V was trimmed by 3 bases and J by 0 bases, leaving 8 bases between them. CDR3 DNA sequence: TGTGCCAGCAGTGATCGGGGCTCAACTAATGAAAAACTGTTTTTT. Translation gives CASSDRGSTNEKLFF.

There are many counts of this clonotype. The chain employs TRBV28 and TRBJ1-5, with 7 bases lining up with TRBD1. The CDR3 sequence is 14 residues long. CDR1 is MDHEN and CDR2 is SYDVKM in the germline V gene. With 6 bases clipped from V and 10 bases from J, the junction kept 12 bases outside the gene matches. The CDR3 DNA follows: TGTGCCAGCAGGAAAACAGGGGAGGGTCAACCCCAGCATTTT. Translated: CASRKTGEGQPQHF.

The rearrangement joins TRBV7-9 to TRBJ2-7, with a tentative D call TRBD2 (6 bases). This CDR3 has 13 residues. Trimming took off 8 bases at V and 3 bases at J, with 14 bases between the two ends. Per the germline V gene, CDR1 is SEHNR and CDR2 is FQNEAQ (reference sequence). This CDR3 reads CASGSGRFYEQYF. In DNA, the CDR3 is TGTGCCAGCGGCTCAGGGAGGTTCTACGAGCAGTACTTC.